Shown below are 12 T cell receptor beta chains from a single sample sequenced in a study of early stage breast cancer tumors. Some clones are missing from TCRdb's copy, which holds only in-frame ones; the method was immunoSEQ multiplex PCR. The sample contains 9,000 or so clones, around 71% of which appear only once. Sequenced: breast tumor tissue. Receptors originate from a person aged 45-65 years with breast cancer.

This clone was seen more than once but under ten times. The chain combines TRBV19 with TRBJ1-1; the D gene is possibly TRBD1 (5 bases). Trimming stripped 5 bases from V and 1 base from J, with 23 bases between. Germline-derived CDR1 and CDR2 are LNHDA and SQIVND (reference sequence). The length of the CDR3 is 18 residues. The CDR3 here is CASSLNPGDYRGNTEAFF. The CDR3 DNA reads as TGTGCCAGTAGTCTCAACCCGGGGGACTATCGAGGGAACACTGAAGCTTTCTTT.

The CDR3 coding sequence is TGTGCCAGCTCACCGGGACTAGCGGGAGGGAAGTCATACGAGCAGTACTTC. Its translation: CASSPGLAGGKSYEQYF. The J gene is TRBJ2-7, the V gene TRBV18, with 16 bases lining up with TRBD2. CDR1 KGHSH and CDR2 LQKENI come from the germline V gene. CDR3 length: 17 amino acids. V lost 3 bases and J lost 4; bases outside the gene matches: 6.

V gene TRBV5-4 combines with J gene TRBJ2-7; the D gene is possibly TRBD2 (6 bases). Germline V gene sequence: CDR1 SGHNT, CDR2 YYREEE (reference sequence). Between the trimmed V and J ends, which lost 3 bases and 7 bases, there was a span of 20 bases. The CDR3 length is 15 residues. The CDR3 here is CASSSPGRSLTEQYF. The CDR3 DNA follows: TGTGCCAGCAGCTCGCCCGGGAGAAGTTTAACAGAGCAGTACTTC.

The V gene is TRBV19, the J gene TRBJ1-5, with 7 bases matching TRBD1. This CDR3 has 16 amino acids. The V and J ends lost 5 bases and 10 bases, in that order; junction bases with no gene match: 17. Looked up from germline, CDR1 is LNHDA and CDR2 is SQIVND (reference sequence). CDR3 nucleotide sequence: TGTGCCAGTAGTCCTACGACAGGGAGAGGTTTAGTACCCCAGCATTTT. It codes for CASSPTTGRGLVPQHF. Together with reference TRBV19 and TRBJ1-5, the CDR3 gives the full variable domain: DGGITQSPKYLFRKEGQNVTLSCEQNLNHDAMYWYRQDPGQGLRLIYYSQIVNDFQKGDIAEGYSVSREKKESFPLTVTSAQKNPTAFYLCASSPTTGRGLVPQHFGDGTRLSIL.

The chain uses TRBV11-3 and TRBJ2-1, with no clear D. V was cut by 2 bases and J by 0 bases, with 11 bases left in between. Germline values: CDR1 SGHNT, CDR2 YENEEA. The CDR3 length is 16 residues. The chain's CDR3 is CASSLRPRSSYNEQFF. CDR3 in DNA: TGTGCCAGCAGCTTACGTCCGAGGAGCTCCTACAATGAGCAGTTCTTC.

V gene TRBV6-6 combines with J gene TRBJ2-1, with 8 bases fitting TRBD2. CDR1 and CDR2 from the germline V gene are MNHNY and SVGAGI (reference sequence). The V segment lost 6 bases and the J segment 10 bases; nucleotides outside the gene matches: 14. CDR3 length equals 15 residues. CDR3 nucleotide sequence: TGTGCCAGCAGCCAGAGCGGGAGTCGGGTGAACGAGCAGTTCTTC. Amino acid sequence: CASSQSGSRVNEQFF.

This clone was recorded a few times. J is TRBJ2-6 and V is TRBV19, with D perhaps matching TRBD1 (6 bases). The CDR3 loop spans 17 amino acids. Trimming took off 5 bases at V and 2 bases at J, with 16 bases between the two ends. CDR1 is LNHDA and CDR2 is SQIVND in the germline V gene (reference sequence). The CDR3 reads CASSRLHTGTGANVLTF. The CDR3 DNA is TGTGCCAGTAGTCGATTACACACAGGGACTGGGGCCAACGTCCTGACTTTC.

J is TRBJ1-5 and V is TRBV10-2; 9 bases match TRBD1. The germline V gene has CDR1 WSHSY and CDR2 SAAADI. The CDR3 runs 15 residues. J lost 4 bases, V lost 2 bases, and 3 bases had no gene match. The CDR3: CASSEGTGLNQPQHF. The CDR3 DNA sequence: TGCGCCAGCAGTGAGGGGACAGGGTTGAATCAGCCCCAGCATTTT.

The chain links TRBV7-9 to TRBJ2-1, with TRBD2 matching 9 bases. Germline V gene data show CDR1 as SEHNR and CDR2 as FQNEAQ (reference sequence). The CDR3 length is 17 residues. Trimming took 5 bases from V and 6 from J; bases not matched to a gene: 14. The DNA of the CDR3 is TGTGCCAGCAGCCCTACGGGTGGGCTAGCGGGGCCCAATGAGCAGTTCTTC. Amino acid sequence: CASSPTGGLAGPNEQFF.

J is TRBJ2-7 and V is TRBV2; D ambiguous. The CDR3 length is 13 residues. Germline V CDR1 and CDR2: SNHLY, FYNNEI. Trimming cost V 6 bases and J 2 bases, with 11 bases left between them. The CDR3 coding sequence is TGTGCCAGCAGGGTGGGCGTAGCCTACGAGCAGTACTTC. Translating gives CASRVGVAYEQYF.

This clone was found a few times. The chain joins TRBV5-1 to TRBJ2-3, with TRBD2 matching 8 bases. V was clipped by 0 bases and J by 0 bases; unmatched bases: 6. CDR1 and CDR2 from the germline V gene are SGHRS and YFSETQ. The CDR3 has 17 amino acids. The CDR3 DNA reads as TGCGCCAGCAGCTTGGCGGGGGGGCGCCTTAGCACAGATACGCAGTATTTT. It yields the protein CASSLAGGRLSTDTQYF.

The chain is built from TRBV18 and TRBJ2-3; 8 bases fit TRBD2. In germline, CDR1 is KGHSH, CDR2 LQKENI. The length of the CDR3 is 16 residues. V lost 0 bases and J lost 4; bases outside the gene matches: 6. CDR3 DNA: TGTGCCAGCTCACCACCTTCGGGGGGGAGCTCAGATACGCAGTATTTT. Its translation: CASSPPSGGSSDTQYF.